The next 3 T cell receptor beta chains were all read from a single sample in a study of OX40 agonist ivuxolimab in advanced cancers. Method: immunoSEQ multiplex PCR; TCRdb's copy keeps in-frame clones and lacks some. This table holds 56,000 or so clones, over 75% found once. The specimen comprised CD4+ or CD8+ T cells sorted from blood, sampled in a trial of the OX40 agonist ivuxolimab. These receptors were taken from an adult with an advanced solid tumor such as melanoma, head and neck, liver or kidney cancer.

The chain is built from TRBV28 and TRBJ2-1; D is perhaps TRBD2 (5 bases). CDR3 length equals 14 residues. CDR1 and CDR2 from the germline V gene are MDHEN and SYDVKM. Deletions cut 3 bases from V and 7 bases from J, with 13 bases between. CDR3 coding DNA: TGTGCCAGCAGTTTGGCATCGGACTTAAATGAGCAGTTCTTC. This encodes CASSLASDLNEQFF. The entire variable domain, with the rest obtained from reference TRBV28 and TRBJ2-1, is as follows: DVKVTQSSRYLVKRTGEKVFLECVQDMDHENMFWYRQDPGLGLRLIYFSYDVKMKEKGDIPEGYSVSREKKERFSLILESASTNQTSMYLCASSLASDLNEQFFGPGTRLTVL.

This clone was counted only a few times. The chain uses TRBV11-3 and TRBJ2-1, with D possibly TRBD2 on 6 matching bases. Germline V gives CDR1 SGHNT, CDR2 YENEEA. The germline V and J ends were trimmed by 0 bases and 6 bases, with 12 bases remaining between them. This CDR3 region has 15 residues. The CDR3 is CASSLEGEAGNEQFF. CDR3 DNA: TGTGCCAGCAGCTTAGAAGGGGAGGCGGGCAATGAGCAGTTCTTC.

The count of this clone is one. V is TRBV9 and J is TRBJ2-1; D is perhaps TRBD2 (7 bases). V lost 3 bases to trimming and J lost 7 bases, with 20 bases between them. The CDR3 has 16 residues. CDR1 is SGDLS and CDR2 is YYNGEE in the germline V gene. The CDR3 loop reads CASSEGGPPLENEQFF. The CDR3 bases are TGTGCCAGCAGCGAGGGGGGGCCCCCCTTGGAGAATGAGCAGTTCTTC.